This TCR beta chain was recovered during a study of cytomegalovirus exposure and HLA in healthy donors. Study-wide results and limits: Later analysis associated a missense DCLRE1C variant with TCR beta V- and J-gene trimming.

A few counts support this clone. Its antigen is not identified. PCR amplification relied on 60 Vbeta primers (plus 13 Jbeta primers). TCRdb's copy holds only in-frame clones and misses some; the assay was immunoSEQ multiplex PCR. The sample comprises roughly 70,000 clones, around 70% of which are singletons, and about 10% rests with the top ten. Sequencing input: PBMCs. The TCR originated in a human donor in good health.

Here the CDR3 DNA reads TGCAGCGTTGTCGCGGTCCCGGGGACCCAGTACTTC. This encodes CSVVAVPGTQYF. The rearrangement uses TRBV29-1 and TRBJ2-5; D is ambiguous. CDR3 length: 12 amino acids. Germline V CDR1 and CDR2: SQVTM, ANQGSEA. The V end lost 4 bases, the J end lost 7 bases, and 13 bases lay between the germline ends.